This TCR beta chain was observed in a study of beta chain features in type 1 diabetes. Notes on the study in general: Among all four CD4+ subsets, Type 1 diabetes patients had TCRB CDR3s that were moderately but significantly shorter.

Trimming removed 0 bases from V and 3 bases from J, with 11 bases in between. CDR1 MNHEY and CDR2 SVGAGI come from the germline V gene. The CDR3 has 15 residues. Worth noting for this clone: As yet, its antigen is unknown.

Of the isolated RNA, all was reverse transcribed, and so the sequenced material was expressed TCRB transcripts. TCRdb's copy holds only in-frame clones and misses some; the assay was immunoSEQ multiplex PCR. Among hundreds of thousands of clones, over 9.5% were seen once, and the ten largest hold about 0.017%. Material for sequencing was naive CD4+ T cells from blood. This sequence was found in a man between 18 and 29 years old in good health. This rearrangement joins TRBV6-5 to TRBJ1-1; perhaps TRBD1 as D (5 bases). As DNA, the CDR3 is TGTGCCAGCAGTTACTCGATCCGGGGGGACACTGAAGCTTTCTTT. Residues: CASSYSIRGDTEAFF.